This TCR beta chain was found in a study of siplizumab effects on memory and regulatory T cells. For this clone: Its antigen is still unknown.

General observations from the study: Alloreactive sequences traceable to unstimulated CD4+ memory cells declined significantly under siplizumab. In siplizumab conditions, mappable alloreactive CD4+ clones averaged roughly 66% Treg-derived, against 25% to 30% in controls. Memory T cells appeared less diverse than naive cells, which seemed to contribute substantially to alloresponse.

Germline-derived CDR1 and CDR2 are MDHEN and SYDVKM. Losses at the gene ends were 6 bases for V and 5 bases for J; bases not matched to a gene: 9. CDR3 length: 16 residues. Libraries were prepared by immunoSEQ multiplex PCR; TCRdb keeps only in-frame clonotypes and omits some of them. The sample shows around 7,800 clones, around 66% of them seen only once. The material sequenced was effector memory CD8+ T cells sorted from blood. Subset given: unstimulated CD8+ effector memory T cells. This sequence originates from a human donor in good health. The V gene is TRBV28, the J gene TRBJ2-1; TRBD2 aligns across 11 bases. In DNA form, the CDR3 reads TGTGCCAGCAGCCCCATCCTAGCGGGAGGCCACAATGAGCAGTTCTTC. Translating it yields CASSPILAGGHNEQFF.